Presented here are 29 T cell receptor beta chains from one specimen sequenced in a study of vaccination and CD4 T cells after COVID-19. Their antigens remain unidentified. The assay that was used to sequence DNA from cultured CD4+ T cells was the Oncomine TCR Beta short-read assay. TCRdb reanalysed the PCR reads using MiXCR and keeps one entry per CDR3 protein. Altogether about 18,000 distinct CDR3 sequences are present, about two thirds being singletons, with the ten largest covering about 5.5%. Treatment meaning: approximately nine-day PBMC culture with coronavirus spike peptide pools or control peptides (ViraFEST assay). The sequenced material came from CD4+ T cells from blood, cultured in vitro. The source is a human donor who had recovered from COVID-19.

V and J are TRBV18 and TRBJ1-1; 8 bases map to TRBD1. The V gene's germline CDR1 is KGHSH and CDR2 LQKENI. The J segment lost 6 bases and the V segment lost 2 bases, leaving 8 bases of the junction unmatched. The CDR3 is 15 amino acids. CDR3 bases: TGTGCCAGCTCACCAGAGGCCAGGGGGCTTTCTGAAGCTTTCTTT. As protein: CASSPEARGLSEAFF.

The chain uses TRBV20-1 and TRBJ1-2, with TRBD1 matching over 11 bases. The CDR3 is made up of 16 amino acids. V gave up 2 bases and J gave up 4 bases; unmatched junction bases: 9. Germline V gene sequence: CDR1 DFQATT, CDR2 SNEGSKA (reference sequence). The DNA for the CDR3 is TGCAGTGCTAGACCTTTCTCCGGGACAGGGGGCTATGGCTACACCTTC. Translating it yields CSARPFSGTGGYGYTF.

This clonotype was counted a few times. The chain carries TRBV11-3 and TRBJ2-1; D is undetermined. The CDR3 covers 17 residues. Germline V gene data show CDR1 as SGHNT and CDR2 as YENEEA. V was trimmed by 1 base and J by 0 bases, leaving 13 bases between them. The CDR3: CASSLGSPESSYNEQFF. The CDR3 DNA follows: TGTGCCAGCAGCTTAGGTTCCCCCGAGAGCTCCTACAATGAGCAGTTCTTC.

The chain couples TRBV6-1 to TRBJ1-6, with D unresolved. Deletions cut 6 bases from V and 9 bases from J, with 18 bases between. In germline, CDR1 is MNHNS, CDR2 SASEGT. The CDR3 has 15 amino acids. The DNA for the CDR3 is TGTGCCAGCAGAGAGACGTCCCACCATATTTCACCCCTCCACTTT. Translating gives CASRETSHHISPLHF.

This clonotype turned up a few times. The chain's CDR3 is CSAIQERPLSEWTTDTQYF. Here the CDR3 DNA reads TGCAGTGCTATCCAGGAAAGGCCCCTTTCCGAGTGGACCACAGATACGCAGTATTTT. The rearrangement joins TRBV20-1 to TRBJ2-3; D is undetermined. The CDR3 runs 19 residues. Trimming stripped 4 bases from V and 2 bases from J, with 28 bases between. Germline CDR1 is DFQATT and CDR2 is SNEGSKA (reference sequence).

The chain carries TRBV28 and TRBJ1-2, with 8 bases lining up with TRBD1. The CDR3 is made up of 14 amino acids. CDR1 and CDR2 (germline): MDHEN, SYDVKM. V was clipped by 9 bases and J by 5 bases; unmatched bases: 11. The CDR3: CASCGQGGWYGYTF. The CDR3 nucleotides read TGTGCCAGTTGTGGACAGGGAGGGTGGTATGGCTACACCTTC.

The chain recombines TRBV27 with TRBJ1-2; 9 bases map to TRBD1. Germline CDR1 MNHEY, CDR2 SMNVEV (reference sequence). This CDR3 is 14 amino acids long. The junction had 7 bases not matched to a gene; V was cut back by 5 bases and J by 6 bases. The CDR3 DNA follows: TGTGCCAGCAGTCTCTCCAGGACAGGGGATGGCTACACCTTC. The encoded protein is CASSLSRTGDGYTF.

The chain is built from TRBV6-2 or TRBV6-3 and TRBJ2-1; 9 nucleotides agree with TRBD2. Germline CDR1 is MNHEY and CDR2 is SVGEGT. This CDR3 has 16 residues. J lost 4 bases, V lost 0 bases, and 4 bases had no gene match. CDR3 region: CASSYSAGGWYNEQFF. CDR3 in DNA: TGTGCCAGCAGTTACTCGGCGGGAGGGTGGTACAATGAGCAGTTCTTC.

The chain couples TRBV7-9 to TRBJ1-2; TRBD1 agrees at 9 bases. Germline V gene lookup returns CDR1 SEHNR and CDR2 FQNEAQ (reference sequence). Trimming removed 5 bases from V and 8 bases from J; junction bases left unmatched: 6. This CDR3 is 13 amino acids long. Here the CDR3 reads CASSLQGAQGYTF. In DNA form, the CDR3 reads TGTGCCAGCAGCCTACAGGGGGCGCAGGGCTACACCTTC.

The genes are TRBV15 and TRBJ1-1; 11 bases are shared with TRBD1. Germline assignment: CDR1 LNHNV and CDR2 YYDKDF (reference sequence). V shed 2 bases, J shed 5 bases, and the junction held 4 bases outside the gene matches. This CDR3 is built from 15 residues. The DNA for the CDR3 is TGTGCCACCAGCAGATCCGGACAGGGGGCTACTGAAGCTTTCTTT. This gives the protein CATSRSGQGATEAFF.

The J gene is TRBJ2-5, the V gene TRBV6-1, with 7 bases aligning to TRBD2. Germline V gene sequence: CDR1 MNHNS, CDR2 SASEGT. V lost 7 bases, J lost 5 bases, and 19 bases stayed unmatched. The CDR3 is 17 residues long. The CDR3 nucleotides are TGTGCCAGCAAAGTGGGAGGGCGGCTGATGAGGTGGGAGACCCAGTACTTC. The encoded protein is CASKVGGRLMRWETQYF.

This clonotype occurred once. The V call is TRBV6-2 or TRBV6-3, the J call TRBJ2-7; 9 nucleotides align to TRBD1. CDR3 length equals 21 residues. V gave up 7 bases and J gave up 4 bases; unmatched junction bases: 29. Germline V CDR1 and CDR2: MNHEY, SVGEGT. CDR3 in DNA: TGTGCCAGCACCCCCACGGGAGATACAGGGGGCAGAAGAGGTACCCTATACGAGCAGTACTTC. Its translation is CASTPTGDTGGRRGTLYEQYF.

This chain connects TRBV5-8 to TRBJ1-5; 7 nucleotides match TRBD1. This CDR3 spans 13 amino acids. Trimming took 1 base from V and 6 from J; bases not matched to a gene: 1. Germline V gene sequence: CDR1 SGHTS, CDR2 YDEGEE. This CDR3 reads CASSLTGVQPQHF. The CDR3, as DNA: TGTGCCAGCAGCTTGACAGGGGTTCAGCCCCAGCATTTT.

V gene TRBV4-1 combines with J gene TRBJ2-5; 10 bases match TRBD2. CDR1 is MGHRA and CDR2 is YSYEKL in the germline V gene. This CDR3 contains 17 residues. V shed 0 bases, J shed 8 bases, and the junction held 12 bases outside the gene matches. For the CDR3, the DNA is TGCGCCAGCAGCCAAGATAGAGAATCTAGCGGGAGATCCACCCAGTACTTC. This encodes CASSQDRESSGRSTQYF.

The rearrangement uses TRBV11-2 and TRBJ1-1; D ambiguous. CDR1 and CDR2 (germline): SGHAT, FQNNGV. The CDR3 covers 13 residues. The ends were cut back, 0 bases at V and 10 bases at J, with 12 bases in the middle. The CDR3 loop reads CASSLDQQRGAFF. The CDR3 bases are TGTGCCAGCAGCTTAGATCAGCAACGTGGAGCTTTCTTT.

The CDR3 loop reads CSARDDGTEAFF. CDR3 DNA: TGCAGTGCGAGGGACGACGGCACTGAAGCTTTCTTT. The chain is built from TRBV20-1 and TRBJ1-1; a possible D gene is TRBD1 (5 bases). Germline CDR1 reads DFQATT; CDR2 reads SNEGSKA (reference sequence). V shed 6 bases and J shed 4 bases, with 12 bases lying between them. The CDR3 extends over 12 amino acids.

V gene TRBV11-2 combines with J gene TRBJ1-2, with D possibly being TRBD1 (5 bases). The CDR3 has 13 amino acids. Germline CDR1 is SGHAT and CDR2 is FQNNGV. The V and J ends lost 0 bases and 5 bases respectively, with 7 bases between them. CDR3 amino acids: CASSLEGGYGYTF. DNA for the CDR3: TGTGCCAGCAGCTTAGAGGGGGGGTATGGCTACACCTTC. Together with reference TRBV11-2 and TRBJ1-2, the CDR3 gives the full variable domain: EAGVAQSPRYKIIEKRQSVAFWCNPISGHATLYWYQQILGQGPKLLIQFQNNGVVDDSQLPKDRFSAERLKGVDSTLKIQPAKLEDSAVYLCASSLEGGYGYTFGSGTRLTVV.

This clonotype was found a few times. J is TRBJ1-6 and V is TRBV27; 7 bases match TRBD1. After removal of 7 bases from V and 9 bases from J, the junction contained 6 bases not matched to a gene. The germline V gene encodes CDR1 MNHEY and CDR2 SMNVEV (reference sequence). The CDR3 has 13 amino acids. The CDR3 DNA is TGTGCCAGCAAAGGGGGCGGGGGTTCACCCCTCCACTTT. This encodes CASKGGGGSPLHF.

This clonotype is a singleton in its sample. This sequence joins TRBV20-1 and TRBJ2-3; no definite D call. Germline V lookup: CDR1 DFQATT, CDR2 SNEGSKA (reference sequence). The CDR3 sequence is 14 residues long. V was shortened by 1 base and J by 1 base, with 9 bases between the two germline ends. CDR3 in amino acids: CSARGASGTDTQYF. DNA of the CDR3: TGCAGTGCTAGAGGCGCTTCCGGCACAGATACGCAGTATTTT.

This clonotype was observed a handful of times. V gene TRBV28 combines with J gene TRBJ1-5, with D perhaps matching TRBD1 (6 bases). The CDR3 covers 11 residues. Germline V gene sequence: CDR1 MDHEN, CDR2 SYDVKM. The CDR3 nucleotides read TGTGCATGTGGGGGCGGACAGCCCCAGCATTTT. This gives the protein CACGGGQPQHF.

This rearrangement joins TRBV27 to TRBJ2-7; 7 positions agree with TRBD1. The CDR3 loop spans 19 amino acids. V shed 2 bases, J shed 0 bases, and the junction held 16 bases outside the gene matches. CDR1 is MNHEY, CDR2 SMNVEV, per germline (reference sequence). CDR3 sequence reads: CASSLGHLNRGWSSYEQYF. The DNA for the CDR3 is TGTGCCAGCAGTTTAGGCCATTTGAACAGGGGTTGGAGCTCCTACGAGCAGTACTTC.

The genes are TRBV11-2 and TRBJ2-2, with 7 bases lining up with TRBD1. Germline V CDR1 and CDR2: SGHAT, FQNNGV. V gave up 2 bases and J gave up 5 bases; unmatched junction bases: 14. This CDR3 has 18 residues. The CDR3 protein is CASSLYGLGSRGTGELFF. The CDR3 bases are TGTGCCAGCAGCTTATATGGCTTGGGGTCCAGGGGGACCGGGGAGCTGTTTTTT.

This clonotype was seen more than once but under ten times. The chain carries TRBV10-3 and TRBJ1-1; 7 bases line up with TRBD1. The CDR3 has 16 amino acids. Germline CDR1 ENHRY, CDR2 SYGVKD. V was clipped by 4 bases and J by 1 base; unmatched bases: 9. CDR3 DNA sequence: TGTGCCATCAGTGCCCGGGACAGCAACTCGAACACTGAAGCTTTCTTT. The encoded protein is CAISARDSNSNTEAFF.

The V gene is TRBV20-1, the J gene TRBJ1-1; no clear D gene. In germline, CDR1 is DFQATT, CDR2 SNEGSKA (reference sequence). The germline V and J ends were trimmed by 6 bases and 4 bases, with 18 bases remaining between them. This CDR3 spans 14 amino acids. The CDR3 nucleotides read TGCAGTGCGCATAATCTCCTATCGGGCACTGAAGCTTTCTTT. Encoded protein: CSAHNLLSGTEAFF.

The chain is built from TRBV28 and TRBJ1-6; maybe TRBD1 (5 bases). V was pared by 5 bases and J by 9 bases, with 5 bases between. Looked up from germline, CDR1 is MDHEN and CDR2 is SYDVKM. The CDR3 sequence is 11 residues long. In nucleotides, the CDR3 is TGTGCCAGCAGTGGGGGTTCACCCCTCCACTTT. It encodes CASSGGSPLHF. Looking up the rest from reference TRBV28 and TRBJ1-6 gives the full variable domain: DVKVTQSSRYLVKRTGEKVFLECVQDMDHENMFWYRQDPGLGLRLIYFSYDVKMKEKGDIPEGYSVSREKKERFSLILESASTNQTSMYLCASSGGSPLHFGNGTRLTVT.

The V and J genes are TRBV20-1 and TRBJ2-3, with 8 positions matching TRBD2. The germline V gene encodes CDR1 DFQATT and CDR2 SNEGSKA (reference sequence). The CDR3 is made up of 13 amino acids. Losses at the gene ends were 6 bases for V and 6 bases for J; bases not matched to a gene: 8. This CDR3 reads CSALRGLADTQYF. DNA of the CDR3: TGCAGTGCCCTCCGAGGACTAGCTGATACGCAGTATTTT.

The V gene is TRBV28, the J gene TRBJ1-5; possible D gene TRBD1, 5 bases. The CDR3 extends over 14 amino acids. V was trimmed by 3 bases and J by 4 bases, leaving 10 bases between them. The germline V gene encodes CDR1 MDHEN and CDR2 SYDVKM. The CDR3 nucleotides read TGTGCCAGCAGTTTTGCAGGGCAGAATCAGCCCCAGCATTTT. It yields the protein CASSFAGQNQPQHF.

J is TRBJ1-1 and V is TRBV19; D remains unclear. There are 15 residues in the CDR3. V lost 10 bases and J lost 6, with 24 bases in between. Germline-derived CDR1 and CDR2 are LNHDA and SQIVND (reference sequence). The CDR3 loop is CAIRFLGGSGAEAFF. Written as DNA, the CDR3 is TGTGCCATCCGCTTCCTGGGAGGGTCAGGCGCTGAAGCTTTCTTT.

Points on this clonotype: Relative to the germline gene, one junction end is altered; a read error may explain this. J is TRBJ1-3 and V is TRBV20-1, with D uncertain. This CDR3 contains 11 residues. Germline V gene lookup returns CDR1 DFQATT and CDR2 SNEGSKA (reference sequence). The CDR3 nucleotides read TGCAGTGCTAGAACCGGAACCACCATATATTTT. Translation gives CSARTGTTIYF.